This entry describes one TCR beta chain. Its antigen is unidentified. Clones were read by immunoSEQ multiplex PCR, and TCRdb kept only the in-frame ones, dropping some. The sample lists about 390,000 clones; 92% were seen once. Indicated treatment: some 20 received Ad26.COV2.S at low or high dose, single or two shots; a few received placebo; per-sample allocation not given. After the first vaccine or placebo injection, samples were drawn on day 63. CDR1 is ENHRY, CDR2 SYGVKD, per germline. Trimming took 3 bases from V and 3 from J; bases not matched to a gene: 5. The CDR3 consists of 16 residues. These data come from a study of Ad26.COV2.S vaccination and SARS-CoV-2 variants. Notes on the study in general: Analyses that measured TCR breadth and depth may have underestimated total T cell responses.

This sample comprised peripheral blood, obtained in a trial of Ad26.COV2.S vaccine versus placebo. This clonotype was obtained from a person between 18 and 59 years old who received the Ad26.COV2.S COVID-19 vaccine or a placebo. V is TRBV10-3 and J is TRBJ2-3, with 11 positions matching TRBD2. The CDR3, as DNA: TGTGCCATCAGTGACCCACTAGCGGGGGAGACAGATACGCAGTATTTT. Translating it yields CAISDPLAGETDTQYF.